This T cell receptor (beta chain) was obtained from a study of tumor-infiltrating lymphocytes in localized non-small cell lung cancer. Study conclusions and caveats: Recurrence-free survival showed no association with tumor T-cell fraction. Higher tumor T cell infiltration than in uninvolved lung was supported by TCRbeta sequencing.

Germline V gene data show CDR1 as GTSNPN and CDR2 as SVGIG (reference sequence). CDR3 size: 16 residues. The junction had 9 bases not matched to a gene; V was cut back by 2 bases and J by 5 bases. Measured with immunoSEQ multiplex PCR; TCRdb has only the in-frame clones, and not every one. The table records approximately 15,000 clones, 60% to 80% of them present only once. As to this clone: Antigen specificity is unknown.

This receptor was obtained from a human donor with non-small cell lung cancer. The sample was lung tumor tissue. The J gene is TRBJ2-5, the V gene TRBV30; 12 nucleotides match TRBD2. CDR3 protein: CAWSPPLAGGRETQYF. CDR3 nucleotide sequence: TGTGCCTGGAGTCCCCCACTAGCGGGGGGCCGGGAGACCCAGTACTTC.